This is a list of T cell receptor beta chains from one sample in a study of T cells in Graves' hyperthyroidism and ophthalmopathy. TCRdb recomputed calls from the multiplex PCR reads with MiXCR, one row per CDR3 protein. The sample carries 300,000 or so distinct CDR3 sequences, under 25% recorded once. The sample comprised blood. The receptor source for this set is a woman in her 50s with Graves' hyperthyroidism. CDR3s include the opening cysteine and the closing phenylalanine or tryptophan. Each record gives: D gene, CDR3 length, clone size, J gene, V gene, CDR3 DNA, CDR3 protein. D genes are given only for firm matches. Only some rows state a clone size, as once, few, many or a class for expanded clones.

D gene: -; CDR3 length: 16; clone size: many; J gene: TRBJ2-3; V gene: TRBV7-6; CDR3 DNA: TGTGCCAGCAGCCCCCGGGGCGGGGCTCCCACAGATACGCAGTATTTT; CDR3 protein: CASSPRGGAPTDTQYF
D gene: -; CDR3 length: 13; clone size: -; J gene: TRBJ2-2; V gene: TRBV6-2/TRBV6-3; CDR3 DNA: TGTGCCAGCAGAACTCTAGCTGCCGGGGAGCTGTTTTTT; CDR3 protein: CASRTLAAGELFF
D gene: TRBD1; CDR3 length: 15; clone size: -; J gene: TRBJ1-4; V gene: TRBV11-2; CDR3 DNA: TGTGCCAGCAGCACGGGGACAGGCCCGAATGAAAAACTGTTTTTT; CDR3 protein: CASSTGTGPNEKLFF
D gene: TRBD2; CDR3 length: 15; clone size: many; J gene: TRBJ2-1; V gene: TRBV15; CDR3 DNA: TGTGCCACCAGCAGAGGGACTAGCGGGGACAATGAGCAGTTCTTC; CDR3 protein: CATSRGTSGDNEQFF
D gene: -; CDR3 length: 12; clone size: many; J gene: TRBJ1-2; V gene: TRBV7-2; CDR3 DNA: TGTGCCAGCAGCACGGGGGGGTATGGCTACACCTTC; CDR3 protein: CASSTGGYGYTF
D gene: TRBD1; CDR3 length: 15; clone size: many; J gene: TRBJ1-2; V gene: TRBV6-2/TRBV6-3; CDR3 DNA: TGTGCCAGCAGATCATCAGGACAGGTGGGGTATGGCTACACCTTC; CDR3 protein: CASRSSGQVGYGYTF
D gene: -; CDR3 length: 14; clone size: -; J gene: TRBJ2-1; V gene: TRBV7-2; CDR3 DNA: TGTGCCAGCAGCTTAGGAAGGACTAACAATGAGCAGTTCTTC; CDR3 protein: CASSLGRTNNEQFF
D gene: -; CDR3 length: 14; clone size: -; J gene: TRBJ2-1; V gene: TRBV7-9; CDR3 DNA: TGTGCCAGCAGCTTACGGGACCACTACAATGAGCAGTTCTTC; CDR3 protein: CASSLRDHYNEQFF
D gene: TRBD1; CDR3 length: 16; clone size: many; J gene: TRBJ2-1; V gene: TRBV6-1; CDR3 DNA: TGTGCCAGCAGTTGGACCGGGACAGACATTTATAATGAGCAGTTCTTC; CDR3 protein: CASSWTGTDIYNEQFF
D gene: TRBD1; CDR3 length: 16; clone size: many; J gene: TRBJ2-2; V gene: TRBV18; CDR3 DNA: TGTGCCAGCTCACACTCCACGACAGGGGTCACCGGGGAGCTGTTTTTT; CDR3 protein: CASSHSTTGVTGELFF
D gene: -; CDR3 length: 11; clone size: -; J gene: TRBJ1-1; V gene: TRBV2; CDR3 DNA: TGTGCCAGCAGCATACGCGCTGAAGCTTTCTTT; CDR3 protein: CASSIRAEAFF
D gene: TRBD1; CDR3 length: 16; clone size: many; J gene: TRBJ1-5; V gene: TRBV7-9; CDR3 DNA: TGTGCCAGCAGCTCCACGGACAGGGGGCGAGATCAGCCCCAGCATTTT; CDR3 protein: CASSSTDRGRDQPQHF
D gene: TRBD1; CDR3 length: 16; clone size: -; J gene: TRBJ2-1; V gene: TRBV5-6; CDR3 DNA: TGTGCCAGCAGCTCACCACCGGGACAGGGATACAATGAGCAGTTCTTC; CDR3 protein: CASSSPPGQGYNEQFF
D gene: TRBD2; CDR3 length: 17; clone size: many; J gene: TRBJ2-1; V gene: TRBV20-1; CDR3 DNA: TGCAGTGCTAGAGGTGGGCGACTAGCGGGAGGGTACAATGAGCAGTTCTTC; CDR3 protein: CSARGGRLAGGYNEQFF
D gene: -; CDR3 length: 15; clone size: many; J gene: TRBJ2-5; V gene: TRBV5-1; CDR3 DNA: TGCGCCAGCAGCTTGGCCAGTATACTTGGGGAGACCCAGTACTTC; CDR3 protein: CASSLASILGETQYF
D gene: -; CDR3 length: 15; clone size: few; J gene: TRBJ2-2; V gene: TRBV6-1; CDR3 DNA: TGTGCCAGAGCGACGGTCTCGGGGGACACCGGGGAGCTGTTTTTT; CDR3 protein: CARATVSGDTGELFF
D gene: -; CDR3 length: 14; clone size: many; J gene: TRBJ2-2; V gene: TRBV24-1; CDR3 DNA: TGTGCCACCAGTGATCCCCAACCCACCGGGGAGCTGTTTTTT; CDR3 protein: CATSDPQPTGELFF
D gene: -; CDR3 length: 13; clone size: many; J gene: TRBJ2-1; V gene: TRBV7-9; CDR3 DNA: TGTGCCAGCAGTGGGGCCGGGGACAATGAGCAGTTCTTC; CDR3 protein: CASSGAGDNEQFF
D gene: -; CDR3 length: 13; clone size: -; J gene: TRBJ1-1; V gene: TRBV7-3; CDR3 DNA: TGTGCCAGCAGCTGGGCAGCTGCCACTGAAGCTTTCTTT; CDR3 protein: CASSWAAATEAFF
D gene: TRBD2; CDR3 length: 17; clone size: -; J gene: TRBJ2-1; V gene: TRBV19; CDR3 DNA: TGTGCCAGTAGTATCGGACTAGCGACTCTCCTTTACAATGAGCAGTTCTTC; CDR3 protein: CASSIGLATLLYNEQFF
D gene: -; CDR3 length: 14; clone size: -; J gene: TRBJ1-5; V gene: TRBV19; CDR3 DNA: TGTGCCAGTAGTCCAGCGGCTCCGGGTCAGCCCCAGCATTTT; CDR3 protein: CASSPAAPGQPQHF
D gene: -; CDR3 length: 12; clone size: many; J gene: TRBJ2-1; V gene: TRBV12-3/TRBV12-4; CDR3 DNA: TGTGCCAGCTCTTATTCCTACAATGAGCAGTTCTTC; CDR3 protein: CASSYSYNEQFF
D gene: TRBD2; CDR3 length: 16; clone size: -; J gene: TRBJ2-3; V gene: TRBV10-3; CDR3 DNA: TGTGCCATCAGTGAGAGTACTAGCGGGAGGGGAGATACGCAGTATTTT; CDR3 protein: CAISESTSGRGDTQYF
D gene: -; CDR3 length: 14; clone size: -; J gene: TRBJ2-1; V gene: TRBV20-1; CDR3 DNA: TGCAGCCCCTACGCAGACAGCAAGTACAATGAGCAGTTCTTC; CDR3 protein: CSPYADSKYNEQFF
D gene: TRBD1; CDR3 length: 15; clone size: many; J gene: TRBJ1-2; V gene: TRBV6-1; CDR3 DNA: TGTGCCAGCAGTGAAGGAGGGACAGGGAGTTATGGCTACACCTTC; CDR3 protein: CASSEGGTGSYGYTF